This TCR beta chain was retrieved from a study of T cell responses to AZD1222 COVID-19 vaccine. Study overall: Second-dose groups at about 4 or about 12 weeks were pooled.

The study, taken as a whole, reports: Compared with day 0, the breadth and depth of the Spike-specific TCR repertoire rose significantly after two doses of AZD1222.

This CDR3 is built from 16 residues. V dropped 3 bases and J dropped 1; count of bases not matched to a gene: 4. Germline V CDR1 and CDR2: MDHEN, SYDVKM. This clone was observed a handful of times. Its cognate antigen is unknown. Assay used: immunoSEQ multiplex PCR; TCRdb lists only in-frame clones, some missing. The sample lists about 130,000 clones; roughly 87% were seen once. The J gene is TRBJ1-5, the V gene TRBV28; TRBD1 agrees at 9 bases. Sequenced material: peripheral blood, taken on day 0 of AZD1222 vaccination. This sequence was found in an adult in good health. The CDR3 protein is CASSFQQGASNQPQHF. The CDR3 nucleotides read TGTGCCAGCAGTTTCCAACAGGGGGCCAGCAATCAGCCCCAGCATTTT.